This T cell receptor beta chain was documented in a study of molecular identifiers for immune sequencing clone quantification. TCRdb re-called the PCR reads with MiXCR, one entry per CDR3 protein. The data contain about 510,000 distinct CDR3 sequences, over 20% of them singletons. This clonotype was observed a few times. Sequencing used naive CD8+ T cells from blood, with Jurkat cell RNA spiked in. Specified subset: FACS-sorted CD8+CD4-CCR7+CD45RA+ naive T cells. The clonotype comes from a human donor in good health. Some libraries in this study had Jurkat cell RNA spiked in.

Here the CDR3 reads CASSYKSGHNEQFF. CDR3 coding DNA: TGTGCCAGCAGTTACAAGTCCGGTCACAATGAGCAGTTCTTC. The chain combines TRBV6-5 with TRBJ2-1, with no clear D. CDR1 is MNHEY, CDR2 SVGAGI, per germline. The CDR3 loop spans 14 amino acids. V lost 2 bases and J 5 bases, leaving 10 bases between the germline ends.